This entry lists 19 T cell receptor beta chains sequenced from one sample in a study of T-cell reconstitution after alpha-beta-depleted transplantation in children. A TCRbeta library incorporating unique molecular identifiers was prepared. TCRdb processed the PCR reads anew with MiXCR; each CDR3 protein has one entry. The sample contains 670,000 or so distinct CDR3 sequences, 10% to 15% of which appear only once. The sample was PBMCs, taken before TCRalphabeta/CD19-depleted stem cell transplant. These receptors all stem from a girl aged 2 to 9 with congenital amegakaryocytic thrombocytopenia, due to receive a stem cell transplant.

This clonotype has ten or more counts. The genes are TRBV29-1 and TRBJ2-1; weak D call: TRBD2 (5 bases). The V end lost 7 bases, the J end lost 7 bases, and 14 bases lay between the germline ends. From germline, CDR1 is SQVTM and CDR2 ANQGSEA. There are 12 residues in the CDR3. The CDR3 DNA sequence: TGCAGCGCCACCCAACTAGTTAATGAGCAGTTCTTC. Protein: CSATQLVNEQFF.

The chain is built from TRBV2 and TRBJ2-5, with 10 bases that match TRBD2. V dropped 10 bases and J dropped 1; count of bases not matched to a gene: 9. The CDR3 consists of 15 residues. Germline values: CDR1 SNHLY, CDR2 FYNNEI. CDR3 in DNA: TGTGCCACCACCAGGACTAGCGGAACCCAAGAGACCCAGTACTTC. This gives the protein CATTRTSGTQETQYF.

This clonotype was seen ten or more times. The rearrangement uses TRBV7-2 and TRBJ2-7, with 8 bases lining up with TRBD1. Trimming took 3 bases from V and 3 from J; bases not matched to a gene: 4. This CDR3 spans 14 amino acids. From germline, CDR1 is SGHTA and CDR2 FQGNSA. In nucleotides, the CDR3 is TGTGCCAGCAGCTTGGGGACAGGTTACTACGAGCAGTACTTC. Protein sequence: CASSLGTGYYEQYF.

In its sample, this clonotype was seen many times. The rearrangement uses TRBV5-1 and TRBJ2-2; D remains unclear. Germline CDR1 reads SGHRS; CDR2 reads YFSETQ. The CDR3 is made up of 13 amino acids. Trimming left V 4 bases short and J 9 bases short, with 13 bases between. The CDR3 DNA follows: TGCGCCAGCAGCCTGATCAGGAGTCGGGAGCTGTTTTTT. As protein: CASSLIRSRELFF.

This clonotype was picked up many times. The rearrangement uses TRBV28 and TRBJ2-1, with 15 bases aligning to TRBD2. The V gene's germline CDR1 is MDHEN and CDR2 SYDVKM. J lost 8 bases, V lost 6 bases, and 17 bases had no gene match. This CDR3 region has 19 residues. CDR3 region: CASSPGLAGGPRSVHEQFF. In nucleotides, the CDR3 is TGTGCCAGCAGCCCAGGACTAGCGGGAGGGCCAAGATCTGTCCATGAGCAGTTCTTC.

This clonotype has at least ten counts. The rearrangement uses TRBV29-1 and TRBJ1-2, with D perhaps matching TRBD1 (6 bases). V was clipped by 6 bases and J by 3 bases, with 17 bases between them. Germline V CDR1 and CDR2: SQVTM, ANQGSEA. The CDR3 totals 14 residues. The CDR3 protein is CSVTTGNEDYGYTF. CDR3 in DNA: TGCAGCGTCACAACAGGGAATGAGGACTATGGCTACACCTTC.

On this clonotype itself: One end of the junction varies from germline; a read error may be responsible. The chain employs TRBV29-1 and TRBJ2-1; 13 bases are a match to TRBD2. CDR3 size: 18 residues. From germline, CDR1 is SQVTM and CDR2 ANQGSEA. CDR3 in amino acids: CSVEDRGLAGDSYNEQSF. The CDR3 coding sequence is TGCAGCGTTGAAGATCGTGGACTAGCGGGAGACTCCTACAATGAGCAGTCCTTC.

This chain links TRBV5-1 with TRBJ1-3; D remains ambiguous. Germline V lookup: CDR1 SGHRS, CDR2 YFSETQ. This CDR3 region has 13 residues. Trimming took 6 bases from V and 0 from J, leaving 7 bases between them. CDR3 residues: CASTDRSGNTIYF. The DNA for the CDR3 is TGCGCCAGCACTGATCGCTCTGGAAACACCATATATTTT.

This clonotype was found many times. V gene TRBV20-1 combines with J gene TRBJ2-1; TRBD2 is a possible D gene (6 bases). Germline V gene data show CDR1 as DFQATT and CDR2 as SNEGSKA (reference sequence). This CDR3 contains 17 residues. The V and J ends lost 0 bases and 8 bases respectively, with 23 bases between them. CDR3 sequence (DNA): TGCAGTGCTAGAGATTTGGGCACCGGGACTGGATGGTATGAGCAGTTCTTC. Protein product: CSARDLGTGTGWYEQFF.

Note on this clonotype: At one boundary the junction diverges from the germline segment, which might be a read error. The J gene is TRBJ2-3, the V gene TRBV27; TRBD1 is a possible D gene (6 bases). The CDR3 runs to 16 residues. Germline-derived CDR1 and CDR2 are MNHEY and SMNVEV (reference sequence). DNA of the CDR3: TGTGCCAGCACTCCGAGATGGGGGCCTAGCATAGATACGCAGTATTTT. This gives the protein CASTPRWGPSIDTQYF.

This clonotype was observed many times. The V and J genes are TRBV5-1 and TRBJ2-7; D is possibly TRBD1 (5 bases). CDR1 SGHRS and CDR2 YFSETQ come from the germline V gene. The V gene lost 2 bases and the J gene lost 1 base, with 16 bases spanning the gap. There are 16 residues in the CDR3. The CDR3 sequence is CASSFSEQDNSYEQYF. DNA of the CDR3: TGCGCCAGCAGCTTTTCGGAACAGGATAATTCCTACGAGCAGTACTTC.

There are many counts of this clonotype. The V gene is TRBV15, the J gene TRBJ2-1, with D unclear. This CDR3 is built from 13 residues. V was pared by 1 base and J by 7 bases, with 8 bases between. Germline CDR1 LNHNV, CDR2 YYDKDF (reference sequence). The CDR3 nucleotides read TGTGCCACCAGCAGAGTTTGGGCGAATGAGCAGTTCTTC. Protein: CATSRVWANEQFF.

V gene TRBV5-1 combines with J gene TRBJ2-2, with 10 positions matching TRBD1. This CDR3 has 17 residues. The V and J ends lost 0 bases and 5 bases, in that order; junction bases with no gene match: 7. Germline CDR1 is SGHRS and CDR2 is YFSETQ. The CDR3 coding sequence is TGCGCCAGCAGCTTGGACCCGGGACAGGGGCGGACCGGGGAGCTGTTTTTT. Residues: CASSLDPGQGRTGELFF.

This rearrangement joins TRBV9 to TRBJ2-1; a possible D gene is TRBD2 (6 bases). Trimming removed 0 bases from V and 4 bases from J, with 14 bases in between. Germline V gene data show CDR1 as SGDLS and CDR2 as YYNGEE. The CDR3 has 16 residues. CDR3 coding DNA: TGTGCCAGCAGCGTAGCGGCTAGCGTGGGATACAATGAGCAGTTCTTC. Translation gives CASSVAASVGYNEQFF.

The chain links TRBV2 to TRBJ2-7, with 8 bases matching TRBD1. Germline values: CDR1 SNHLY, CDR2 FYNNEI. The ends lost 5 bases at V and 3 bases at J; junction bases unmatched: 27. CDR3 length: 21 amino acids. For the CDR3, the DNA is TGTGCCAGCAGTAGACTAAAGACAGGGGCCCAGCAGTTAAGACAGTTCTACGAGCAGTACTTC. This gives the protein CASSRLKTGAQQLRQFYEQYF.

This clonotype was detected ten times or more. The CDR3 loop reads CASRRQLAGTDTQYF. The DNA for the CDR3 is TGTGCCAGCAGGAGGCAACTAGCCGGCACAGATACGCAGTATTTT. The chain recombines TRBV12-3 or TRBV12-4 with TRBJ2-3, with D perhaps matching TRBD2 (6 bases). This CDR3 has 15 amino acids. Trimming removed 6 bases at V and 1 base at J, with 14 bases between.

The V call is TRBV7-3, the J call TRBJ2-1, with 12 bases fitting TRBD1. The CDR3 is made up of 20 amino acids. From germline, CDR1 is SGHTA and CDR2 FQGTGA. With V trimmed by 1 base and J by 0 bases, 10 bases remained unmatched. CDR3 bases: TGTGCCAGCAGCTTAAGTGGCGGGACAGGGGGCTTTTTCTCCTACAATGAGCAGTTCTTC. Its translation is CASSLSGGTGGFFSYNEQFF. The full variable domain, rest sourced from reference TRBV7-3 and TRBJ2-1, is GAGVSQTPSNKVTEKGKYVELRCDPISGHTALYWYRQSLGQGPEFLIYFQGTGAADDSGLPNDRFFAVRPEGSVSTLKIQRTERGDSAVYLCASSLSGGTGGFFSYNEQFFGPGTRLTVL.

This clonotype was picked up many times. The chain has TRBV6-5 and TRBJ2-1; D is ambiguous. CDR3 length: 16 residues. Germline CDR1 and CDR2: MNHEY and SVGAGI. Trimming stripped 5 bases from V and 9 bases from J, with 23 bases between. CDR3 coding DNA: TGTGCCAGCAGTCACGGCCCCAATTTACCTGACACTGAGCAGTTCTTC. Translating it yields CASSHGPNLPDTEQFF.

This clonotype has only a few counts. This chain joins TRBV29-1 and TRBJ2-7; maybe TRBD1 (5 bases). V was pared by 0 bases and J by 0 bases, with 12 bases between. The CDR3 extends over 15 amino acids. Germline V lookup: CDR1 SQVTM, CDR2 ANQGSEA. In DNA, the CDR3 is TGCAGCGTTGAAGACCCAGGGCCTCTCTCCTACGAGCAGTACTTC. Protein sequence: CSVEDPGPLSYEQYF.